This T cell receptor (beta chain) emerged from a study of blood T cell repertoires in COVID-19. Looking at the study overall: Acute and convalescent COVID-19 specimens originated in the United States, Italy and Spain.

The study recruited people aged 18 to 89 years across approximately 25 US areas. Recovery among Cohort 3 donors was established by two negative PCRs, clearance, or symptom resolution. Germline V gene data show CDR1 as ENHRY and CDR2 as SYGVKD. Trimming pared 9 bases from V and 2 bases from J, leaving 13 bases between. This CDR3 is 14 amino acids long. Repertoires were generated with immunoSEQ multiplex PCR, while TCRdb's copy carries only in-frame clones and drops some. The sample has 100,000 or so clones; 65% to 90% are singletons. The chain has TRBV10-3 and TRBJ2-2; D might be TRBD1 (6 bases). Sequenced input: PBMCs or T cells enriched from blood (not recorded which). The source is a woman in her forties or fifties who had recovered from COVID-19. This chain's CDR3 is CAIARGKNTGELFF. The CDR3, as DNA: TGTGCCATTGCCAGGGGAAAAAACACCGGGGAGCTGTTTTTT.